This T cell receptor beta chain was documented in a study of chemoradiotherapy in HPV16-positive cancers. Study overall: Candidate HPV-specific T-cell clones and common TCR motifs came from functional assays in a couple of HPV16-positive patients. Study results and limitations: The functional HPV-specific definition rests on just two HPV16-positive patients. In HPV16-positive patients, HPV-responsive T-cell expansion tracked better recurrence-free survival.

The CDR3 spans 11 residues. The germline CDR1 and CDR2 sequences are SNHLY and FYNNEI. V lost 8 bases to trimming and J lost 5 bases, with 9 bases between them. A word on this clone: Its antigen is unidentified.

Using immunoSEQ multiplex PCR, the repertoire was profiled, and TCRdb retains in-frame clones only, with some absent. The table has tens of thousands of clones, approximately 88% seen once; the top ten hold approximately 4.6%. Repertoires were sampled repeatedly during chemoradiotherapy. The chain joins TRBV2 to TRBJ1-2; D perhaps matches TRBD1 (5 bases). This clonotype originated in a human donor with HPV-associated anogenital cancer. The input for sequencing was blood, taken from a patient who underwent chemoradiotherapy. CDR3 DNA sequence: TGTGCCAGCGGGGCAGGGTATGGCTACACCTTC. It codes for CASGAGYGYTF.